The entry that follows covers one TCR beta chain sequence. The data are from a study of cytomegalovirus exposure and HLA in healthy donors. The PCR had 60 Vbeta and 13 Jbeta primers. TCRdb's table, derived via immunoSEQ multiplex PCR, lists solely in-frame clones and lacks some. This sample has approximately 150,000 clones; around 85% occur once, and the top ten carry less than 3%. Trimming removed 6 bases from V and 7 bases from J; junction bases left unmatched: 6. This CDR3 region has 14 residues. In germline, CDR1 is MNHEY, CDR2 SVGAGI. The sample comprised PBMCs. The TCR originated in a woman aged 30 to 39 in good health and CMV-seronegative. This chain uses TRBV6-5 with TRBJ2-1; the match to TRBD1 covers 10 bases. CDR3 coding DNA: TGTGCCAGCAGACTGAGGACAGGGGGTAATGAGCAGTTCTTC. Protein sequence: CASRLRTGGNEQFF.